The following is a TCR beta chain sequence with its context. This clonotype has more than one count but fewer than ten. Its recognized antigen is unknown. No base quality information exists; no much larger clone differs at one position. Taken from the germline V gene, the CDR1 and CDR2 loops are MNHEY and SVGEGT. The CDR3, from cysteine to phenylalanine, totals 16 residues. CDR3 DNA is the only sequence kept; it has 48 bases, read in frame from the first base. The germline V end is reduced by 4 bases and the J end by 6 bases; junction bases left unmatched: 12. The library was built by means of multiplex PCR. This sample was sequenced with an Illumina HiSeq 4000. CDR3 regions were amplified by Arm-PCR with iRepertoire HTBI primers to construct TCR beta libraries. PCR products were gel purified before sequencing. The source study handled its data this way. Across samples, approximately 68 TRBV and roughly 15 TRBJ segments were identified and used for gene usage analysis of CDR3 amino acid clonotypes. COPE and FqMerger were used to merge filtered high-quality paired reads into contigs. Contigs were aligned with BLAST to IMGT TRBV, TRBD and TRBJ reference genes, and CDR3 was defined per IMGT. Highly expanded clones were defined as clonotypes with a frequency above 0.1%. Repertoire diversity was measured by Shannon entropy, and V-J evenness by the Gini coefficient. Clonotypes shared by more than one individual were considered public. TCRdb reanalyzed the raw reads on its own, using fastp at Q25 for trimming and MiXCR for clone calling, and kept in-frame beta chains. One record per CDR3 amino acid sequence lists the most common genes and DNA. The V and J calls follow TCRdb's processing rather than the paper's. For this sample the table gives hundreds of thousands of distinct CDR3 sequences, of which approximately 13% were detected only once. Approximately 9.3% of the sample is taken by the ten largest.

This sample was taken from a study of regulatory T cells in long-lasting Graves disease (dated by TCRdb to the early 2020s). For the study in its entirety: In the newly diagnosed Graves' disease group, patients had been taking antithyroid drugs for less than 3 months. Patients with persistent Graves' disease were compared with patients with newly diagnosed Graves' disease using TCR sequencing and RNA sequencing of peripheral blood. The study was conducted in China and was registered as a clinical trial. TCR sequencing covered some 13 persistent and approximately 20 newly diagnosed Graves' disease patients, some 33 samples in total.

What the time point label conveys for this sample: newly diagnosed GD, antithyroid drugs for less than 3 months. For both TCR sequencing and RNA sequencing, RNA was extracted from PBMCs in TRIzol. The diagnosis of Graves' disease was made according to American Thyroid Association guidelines. The patients came from an endocrinology department in Xi'an, China. Each patient gave roughly 10 milliliters of peripheral blood, collected in an EDTA anticoagulant tube. Ficoll Paque Plus density gradient separation was used to isolate PBMCs, and no further T cell sorting was done. An Agilent 2100 Bioanalyzer and agarose gel were used to assess RNA quality, and a NanoDrop 2000 was used to measure RNA concentration. Results and caveats for the whole study, not just this receptor: Patients with persistent disease shared more public clonotypes (about 2,700) than newly diagnosed patients did (nearly 1,000). The authors acknowledged the small sample size as a limitation that may reduce accuracy. Only the TCR beta chain was sequenced and analyzed. Because the primary lesion, thyroid tissue, could not be accessed, the study looked at peripheral blood alone. Persistent disease showed preferential use of TRBV28, TRBJ1-2 and TRBJ2-5, whereas newly diagnosed disease favored TRBV20-1 and TRBJ2-1. Compared with newly diagnosed patients, persistent Graves' disease patients had lower TCR Shannon entropy and fewer highly expanded clones, which suggests clonal expansion.

This sample also appeared in a second study, on T cells in Graves' hyperthyroidism and ophthalmopathy. The second study's authors report: Stable Graves' hyperthyroidism was defined as no progression to ophthalmopathy during 18 months of follow-up. Hyperthyroidism patients were newly diagnosed, had a disease duration of under 2 months, and were aged 18 to 65 years. The study excluded patients with uncontrolled infections, other autoimmune diseases, pregnancy or lactation. Diagnoses relied on clinical symptoms, serum thyroxine and TRAb, thyroid ultrasound and orbital computed tomography. The TCR CDR3 was subjected to a first round of RT-PCR using the HTBI primer set and the Qiagen OneStep RT-PCR kit. Most expanded thyroid clonotypes (frequency above 0.001) were also found in blood, which suggests that blood repertoires may mirror thyroid immune responses. A 13 V-J signature model separated ophthalmopathy from stable hyperthyroidism, with just over 85% sensitivity and 81.08% specificity in cross-validation and 80%/75% in testing. In validation, progression to ophthalmopathy was predicted by the model with 70% to 71% sensitivity and approximately 78% specificity, a median of about 6.4 months before onset. A discovery cohort of roughly 96 patients, roughly 45 with Graves' ophthalmopathy and approximately 57 with stable Graves' hyperthyroidism, was used to find distinguishing TCR V-J signatures. Prospective prediction of ophthalmopathy was tested in an independent validation cohort consisting of under 20 hyperthyroidism patients and some 17 patients who later progressed to ophthalmopathy. The roughly 91 discovery patients were randomly divided into training and test sets at a 7:3 ratio. In addition, the study compared T-cell repertoires in thyroid tissue and in blood from roughly 6 Graves' hyperthyroidism patients. After sampling, hyperthyroidism patients received methimazole starting at 30 mg daily, and ophthalmopathy patients received high-dose intravenous methylprednisolone. Libraries were constructed in a second round of multiplex PCR, after which size selection and purification were carried out. The libraries were sequenced on an Illumina HiSeq2000 using paired-end 100 bp reads. SOAPnuke was used to process the raw data, removing reads that contained adapters or uncalled bases, had a mean Phred below 15, or lacked an exact match to the constant primer or identifier. COPE v1.2.5 was used to merge high-quality paired reads, and clonotypes were defined as unique nucleotide sequences. MiTCR v1.1 was used to align clonotypes to the IMGT TRBV, TRBD and TRBJ reference segments. The analysis was restricted to V-J combinations with a frequency above 0.0001, which together covered 99.2% of the repertoires. A TCS score was defined as the ratio of F50 (clonal expansion) to E x V (chaos), with BLOSUM62-based TCRdist applied between CDR3 peptides within each V-J. Welch's t-statistics and random forest reduced 514 V-J features to about 13, which were used in a naive Bayes classifier (R e1071). Sample size was not statistically predetermined, and blinding of investigators to group allocation was not performed. According to the paper, TCR Vbeta CDR3 sequencing was carried out on approximately 140 peripheral blood samples, which came from approximately 41 ophthalmopathy, 80 or so hyperthyroidism and some 17 progressor patients.

This material consisted of peripheral blood mononuclear cells (PBMCs), taken at new diagnosis, from a patient treated with antithyroid drugs. Recombination joined TRBV6-2 or TRBV6-3 with TRBJ2-1, with TRBD2 identical over 7 junction bases. The TCR originated in a young man with Graves disease. Donor details come from another sample of the same person, matched by shared clones. The DNA sequence is given as TGTGCCAGCAGTTCGTTAGGGACTAACCGAGTCAATGAGCAGTTCTTC. Translated, it gives CASSSLGTNRVNEQFF.